What follows is one TCR beta chain and its context. The sample originates from a study of blood T cell repertoires in COVID-19. Two consecutive negative NP/OP PCR tests, clearance, or resolved symptoms defined Cohort 3 recovery. Germline trimming cut 0 bases from V and 2 bases from J; bases unmatched to any gene: 15. CDR3 size: 20 residues. Germline CDR1 is SGHNT and CDR2 is YYREEE (reference sequence). Generated by immunoSEQ multiplex PCR, the TCRdb table keeps only in-frame clones and is missing some. This sample yields 300,000 to 400,000 clones, of which 80% to 90% are seen a single time; roughly 1% belongs to the top ten.

This TCR derives from a man aged 18 to 29 who had recovered from COVID-19. The chain carries TRBV5-4 and TRBJ1-1; 11 nucleotides align to TRBD1. The sample consisted of PBMCs or T cells enriched from blood (not recorded which). Here the CDR3 reads CASSLGLRYPGTGGNTEAFF. CDR3 in DNA: TGTGCCAGCAGCTTGGGACTGAGGTACCCCGGGACAGGGGGAAACACTGAAGCTTTCTTT.